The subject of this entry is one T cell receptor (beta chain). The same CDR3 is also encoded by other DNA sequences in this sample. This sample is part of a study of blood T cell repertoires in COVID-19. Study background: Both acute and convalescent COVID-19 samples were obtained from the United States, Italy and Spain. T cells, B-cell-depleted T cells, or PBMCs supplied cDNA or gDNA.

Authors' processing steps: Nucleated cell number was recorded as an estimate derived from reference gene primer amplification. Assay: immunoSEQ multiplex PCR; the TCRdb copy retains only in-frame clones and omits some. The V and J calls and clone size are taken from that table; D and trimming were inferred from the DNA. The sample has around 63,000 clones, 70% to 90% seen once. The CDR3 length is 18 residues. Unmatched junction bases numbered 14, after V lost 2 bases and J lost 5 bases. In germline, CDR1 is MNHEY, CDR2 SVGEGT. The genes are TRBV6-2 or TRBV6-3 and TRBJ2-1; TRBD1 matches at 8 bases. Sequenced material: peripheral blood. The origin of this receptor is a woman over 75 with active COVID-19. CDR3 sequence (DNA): TGTGCCAGCAGTTACGGAGGGAGCAGGGGGCTAACGAACAATGAGCAGTTCTTC. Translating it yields CASSYGGSRGLTNNEQFF.